These T cell receptor beta chains were read from a single sample in a study of T cell responses to AZD1222 COVID-19 vaccine. Profiling relied on immunoSEQ multiplex PCR, and the TCRdb table lists in-frame clones only, not all of them. The data hold about 150,000 clones, with roughly 90% observed a single time. Sample: peripheral blood, taken 28 days after the second AZD1222 dose. These receptor sequences come from an adult who received the AZD1222 COVID-19 vaccine. CDR3s include the opening cysteine and the closing phenylalanine or tryptophan. Fields, in order: J gene, V gene, D gene, clone size, CDR3 protein, CDR3 DNA. D genes are given only for firm matches. Clone size is shown for a subset of rows, as once, few, many or a class of expanded clone.

>TRBJ1-3|TRBV18|-|-
CASSPLGIHRNTIYF
TGTGCCAGCTCACCACTTGGGATTCATAGAAACACCATATATTTT
>TRBJ2-7|TRBV3-1/TRBV3-2|-|-
CASSQDPGQFYEQYF
TGTGCCAGCAGCCAAGATCCCGGACAGTTCTACGAGCAGTACTTC
>TRBJ1-5|TRBV24-1|-|-
CATSDGGKGNQPQHF
TGTGCCACCAGTGACGGGGGGAAAGGGAATCAGCCCCAGCATTTT
>TRBJ1-2|TRBV6-5|-|-
CASSKIETGSGYTF
TGTGCCAGCAGCAAGATCGAAACAGGGAGTGGCTACACCTTC
>TRBJ2-7|TRBV28|-|-
CASSPGQSGEQYF
TGTGCCAGCAGTCCAGGCCAGAGCGGCGAGCAGTACTTC
>TRBJ2-3|TRBV19|TRBD2|-
CASSIRPGLVLDTQYF
TGTGCCAGTAGTATACGGCCGGGACTAGTGTTAGATACGCAGTATTTT
>TRBJ2-2|TRBV6-2/TRBV6-3|-|medium-sized
CASSYSRRTNTGELFF
TGTGCCAGCAGTTACTCTAGGCGGACTAACACCGGGGAGCTGTTTTTT
>TRBJ1-1|TRBV5-6|-|-
CASSPLPGSTEAFF
TGTGCCAGCAGCCCTTTGCCAGGGAGCACTGAAGCTTTCTTT
>TRBJ1-2|TRBV28|TRBD1|-
CASSPHQGGHAYGYTF
TGTGCCAGCAGTCCACACCAGGGGGGCCATGCCTATGGCTACACCTTC
>TRBJ1-1|TRBV29-1|-|-
CSVTVNTEAFF
TGCAGCGTCACGGTGAACACTGAAGCTTTCTTT
>TRBJ1-4|TRBV5-5|-|-
CASSLSPLGEKLFF
TGTGCCAGCAGCTTGAGTCCCCTAGGGGAAAAACTGTTTTTT
>TRBJ2-5|TRBV3-1/TRBV3-2|-|-
CASSQVAREIRETQYF
TGTGCCAGCAGCCAAGTAGCGAGAGAGATAAGGGAGACCCAGTACTTC
>TRBJ2-2|TRBV7-8|-|-
CASSLGGGRELFF
TGTGCCAGCAGCTTAGGTGGGGGCAGGGAGCTGTTTTTT
>TRBJ2-7|TRBV5-4|-|once
CASSLADEQYF
TGTGCCAGCAGCTTGGCCGACGAGCAGTACTTC
>TRBJ2-3|TRBV10-1|-|-
CASSEFGTDTQYF
TGCGCCAGCAGTGAGTTCGGCACAGATACGCAGTATTTT
>TRBJ1-5|TRBV11-2|TRBD1|-
CASSNYRGKGNQPQHF
TGTGCCAGCAGCAACTACAGGGGAAAGGGCAATCAGCCCCAGCATTTT
>TRBJ2-2|TRBV5-1|TRBD2|once
CASSLSASGGTGELFF
TGCGCCAGCAGCTTGTCGGCTAGCGGGGGTACCGGGGAGCTGTTTTTT
>TRBJ2-3|TRBV7-3|-|-
CASSLTEAGTDTQYF
TGTGCCAGCAGCTTAACGGAGGCTGGCACAGATACGCAGTATTTT
>TRBJ2-7|TRBV7-3|-|-
CASSTPGAGSWNYEQYF
TGTGCCAGCAGCACCCCCGGGGCAGGGTCCTGGAATTACGAGCAGTACTTC
>TRBJ1-3|TRBV28|-|-
CASSPVFEESPGNTIYF
TGTGCCAGCAGTCCGGTATTCGAAGAGTCTCCTGGAAACACCATATATTTT
>TRBJ1-1|TRBV5-4|-|-
CAGGIGNTEAFF
TGTGCCGGGGGGATCGGTAACACTGAAGCTTTCTTT
>TRBJ2-3|TRBV9|TRBD2|-
CASSRGLAGQTRDTQYF
TGTGCCAGCAGCAGGGGACTAGCGGGACAAACCAGAGATACGCAGTATTTT
>TRBJ2-1|TRBV4-1|-|-
CASTQQNRDNEQFF
TGCGCCAGCACCCAACAAAACAGGGACAATGAGCAGTTCTTC
>TRBJ1-4|TRBV12-3/TRBV12-4|-|-
CASSFLTNEKLFF
TGTGCCAGCAGTTTCTTAACTAATGAAAAACTGTTTTTT
>TRBJ2-1|TRBV5-6|TRBD1|-
CASSRKDRGRHEQFF
TGTGCCAGCAGCAGGAAGGACAGGGGGCGTCATGAGCAGTTCTTC
>TRBJ1-6|TRBV6-6|-|-
CASTGGGNSPLHF
TGTGCCAGCACGGGCGGGGGTAATTCACCCCTCCACTTT
>TRBJ2-3|TRBV9|TRBD2|-
CASSVAPSGGAGGADTQYF
TGTGCCAGCAGCGTAGCGCCCTCCGGTGGGGCGGGAGGTGCAGATACGCAGTATTTT
>TRBJ2-7|TRBV9|-|-
CASSEARAGLSEQYF
TGTGCCAGCAGCGAGGCCCGAGCTGGGTTGAGCGAGCAGTACTTC
>TRBJ1-5|TRBV6-5|TRBD1|-
CASTDRGLSNQPQHF
TGTGCCAGCACCGACAGGGGGCTTAGCAATCAGCCCCAGCATTTT